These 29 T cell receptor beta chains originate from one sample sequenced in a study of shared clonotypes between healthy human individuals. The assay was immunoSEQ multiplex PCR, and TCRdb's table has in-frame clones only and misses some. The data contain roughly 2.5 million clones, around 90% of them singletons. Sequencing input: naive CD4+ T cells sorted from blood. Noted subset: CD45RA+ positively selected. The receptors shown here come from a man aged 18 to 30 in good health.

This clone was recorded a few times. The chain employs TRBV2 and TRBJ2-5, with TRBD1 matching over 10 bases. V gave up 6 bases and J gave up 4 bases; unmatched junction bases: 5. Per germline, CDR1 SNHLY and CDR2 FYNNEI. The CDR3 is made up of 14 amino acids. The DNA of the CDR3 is TGTGCCAGCAGAGCCGGGACAGGGGTAGAGACCCAGTACTTC. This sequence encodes CASRAGTGVETQYF.

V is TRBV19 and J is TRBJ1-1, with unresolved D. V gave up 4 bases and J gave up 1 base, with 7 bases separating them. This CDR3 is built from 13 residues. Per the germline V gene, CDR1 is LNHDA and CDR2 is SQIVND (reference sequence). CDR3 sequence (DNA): TGTGCCAGTAGTACCAGACGGAACACTGAAGCTTTCTTT. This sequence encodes CASSTRRNTEAFF.

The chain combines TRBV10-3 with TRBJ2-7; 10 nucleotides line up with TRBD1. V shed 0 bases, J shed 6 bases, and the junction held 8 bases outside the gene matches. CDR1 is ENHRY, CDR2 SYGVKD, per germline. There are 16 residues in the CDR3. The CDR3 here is CAISESIGTGEGEQYF. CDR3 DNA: TGTGCCATCAGTGAGTCAATCGGGACAGGGGAAGGCGAGCAGTACTTC.

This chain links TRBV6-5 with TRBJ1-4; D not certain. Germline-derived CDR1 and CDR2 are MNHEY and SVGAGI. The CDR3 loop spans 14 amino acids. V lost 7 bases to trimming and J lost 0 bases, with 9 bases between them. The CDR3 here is CASMLDATNEKLFF. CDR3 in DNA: TGTGCCAGCATGCTGGATGCAACTAATGAAAAACTGTTTTTT.

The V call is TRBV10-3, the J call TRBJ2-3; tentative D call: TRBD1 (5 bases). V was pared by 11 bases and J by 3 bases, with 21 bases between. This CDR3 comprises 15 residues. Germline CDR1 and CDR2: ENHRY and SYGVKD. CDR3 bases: TGTGCCGTTCGTTGGGGCGACGAGCAAACAGATACGCAGTATTTT. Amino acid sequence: CAVRWGDEQTDTQYF.

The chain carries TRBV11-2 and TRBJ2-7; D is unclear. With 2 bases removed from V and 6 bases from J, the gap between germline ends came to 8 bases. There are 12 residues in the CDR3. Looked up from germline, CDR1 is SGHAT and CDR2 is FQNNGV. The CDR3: CASSLSALEQYF. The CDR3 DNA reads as TGTGCCAGCAGCTTATCCGCGCTCGAGCAGTACTTC.

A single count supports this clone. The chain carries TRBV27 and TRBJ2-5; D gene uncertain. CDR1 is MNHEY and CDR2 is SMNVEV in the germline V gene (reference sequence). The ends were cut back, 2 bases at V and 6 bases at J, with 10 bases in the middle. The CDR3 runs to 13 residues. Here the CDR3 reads CASSLVVGKTQYF. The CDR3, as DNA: TGTGCCAGCAGTTTAGTAGTGGGAAAGACCCAGTACTTC.

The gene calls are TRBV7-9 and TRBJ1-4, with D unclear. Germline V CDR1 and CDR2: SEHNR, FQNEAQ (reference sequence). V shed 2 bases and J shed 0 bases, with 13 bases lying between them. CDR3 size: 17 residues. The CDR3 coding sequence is TGTGCCAGCAGCTTATCGCGGTCGCCCGCAACTAATGAAAAACTGTTTTTT. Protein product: CASSLSRSPATNEKLFF.

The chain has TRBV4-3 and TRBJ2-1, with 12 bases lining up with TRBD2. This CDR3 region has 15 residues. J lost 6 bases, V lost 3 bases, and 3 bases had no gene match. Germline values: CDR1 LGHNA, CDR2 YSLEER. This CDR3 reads CASSHLAGGANEQFF. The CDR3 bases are TGCGCCAGCAGCCACCTAGCGGGAGGGGCCAATGAGCAGTTCTTC.

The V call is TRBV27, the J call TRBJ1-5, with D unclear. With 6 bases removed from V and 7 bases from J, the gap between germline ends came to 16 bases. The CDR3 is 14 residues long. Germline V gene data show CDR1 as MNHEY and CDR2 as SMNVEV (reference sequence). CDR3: CASRNPSETQPQHF. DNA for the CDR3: TGTGCCAGCAGAAACCCATCTGAGACCCAGCCCCAGCATTTT.

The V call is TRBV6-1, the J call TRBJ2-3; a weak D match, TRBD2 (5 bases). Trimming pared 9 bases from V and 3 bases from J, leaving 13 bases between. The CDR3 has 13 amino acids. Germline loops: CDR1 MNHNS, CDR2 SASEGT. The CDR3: CASSRAGTDTQYF. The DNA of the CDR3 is TGTGCCAGTTCGAGGGCTGGGACAGATACGCAGTATTTT.

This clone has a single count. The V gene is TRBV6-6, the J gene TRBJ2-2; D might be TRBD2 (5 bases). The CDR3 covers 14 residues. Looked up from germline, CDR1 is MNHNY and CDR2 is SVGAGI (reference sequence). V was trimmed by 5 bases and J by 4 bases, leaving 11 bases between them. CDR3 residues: CASSIRETTGELFF. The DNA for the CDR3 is TGTGCCAGCAGTATCCGGGAAACCACCGGGGAGCTGTTTTTT.

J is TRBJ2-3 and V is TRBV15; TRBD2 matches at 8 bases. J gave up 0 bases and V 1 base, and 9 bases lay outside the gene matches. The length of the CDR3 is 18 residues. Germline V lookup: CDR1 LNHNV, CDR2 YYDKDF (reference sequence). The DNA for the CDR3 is TGTGCCACCAGCAGAGTGTGGATTGGACTAGCTAGCACAGATACGCAGTATTTT. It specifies CATSRVWIGLASTDTQYF.

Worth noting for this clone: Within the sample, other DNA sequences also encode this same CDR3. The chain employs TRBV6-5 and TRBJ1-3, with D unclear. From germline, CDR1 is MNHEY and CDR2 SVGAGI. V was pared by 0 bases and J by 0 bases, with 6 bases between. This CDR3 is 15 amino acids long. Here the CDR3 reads CASSYSINSGNTIYF. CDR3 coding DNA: TGTGCCAGCAGTTACTCTATTAACTCTGGAAACACCATATATTTT.

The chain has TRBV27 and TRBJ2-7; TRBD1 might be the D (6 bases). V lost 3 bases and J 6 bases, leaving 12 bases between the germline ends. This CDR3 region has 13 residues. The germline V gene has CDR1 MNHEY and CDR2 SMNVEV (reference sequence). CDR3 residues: CASSFTGWGEQYF. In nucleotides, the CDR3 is TGTGCCAGCAGTTTTACAGGGTGGGGCGAGCAGTACTTC.

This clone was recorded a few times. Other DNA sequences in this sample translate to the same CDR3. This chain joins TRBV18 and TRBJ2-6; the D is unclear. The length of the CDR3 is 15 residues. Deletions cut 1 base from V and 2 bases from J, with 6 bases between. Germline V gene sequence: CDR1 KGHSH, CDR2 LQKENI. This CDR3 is CASSPQGPGANVLTF. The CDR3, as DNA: TGTGCCAGCTCACCACAGGGTCCTGGGGCCAACGTCCTGACTTTC.

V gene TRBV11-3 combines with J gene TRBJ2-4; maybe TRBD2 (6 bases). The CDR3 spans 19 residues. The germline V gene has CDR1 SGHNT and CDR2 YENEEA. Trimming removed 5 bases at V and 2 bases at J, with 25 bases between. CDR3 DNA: TGTGCCAGCAGCCCCGATTTCACCGGGGAGGAGGTGACCAAAAACATTCAGTACTTC. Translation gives CASSPDFTGEEVTKNIQYF.

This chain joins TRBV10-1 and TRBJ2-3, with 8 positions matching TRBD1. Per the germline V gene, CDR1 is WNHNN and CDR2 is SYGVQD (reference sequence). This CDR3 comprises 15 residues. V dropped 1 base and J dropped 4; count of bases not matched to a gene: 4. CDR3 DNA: TGCGCCAGCAGTGAGTTACAGGGGGGATCAGATACGCAGTATTTT. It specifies CASSELQGGSDTQYF.

CDR3 residues: CASSALTISTDTQYF. CDR3 nucleotide sequence: TGTGCCAGCAGCGCTTTAACTATAAGCACAGATACGCAGTATTTT. The chain employs TRBV2 and TRBJ2-3; D unclear. The germline gives CDR1 SNHLY, CDR2 FYNNEI. There are 15 residues in the CDR3. Trimming took 6 bases from V and 0 from J, leaving 13 bases between them.

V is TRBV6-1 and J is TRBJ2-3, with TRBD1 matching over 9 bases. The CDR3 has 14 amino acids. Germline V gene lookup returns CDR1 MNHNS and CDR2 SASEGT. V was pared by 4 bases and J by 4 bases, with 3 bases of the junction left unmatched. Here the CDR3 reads CASSGRQGADTQYF. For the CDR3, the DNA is TGTGCCAGCAGTGGGAGACAGGGGGCAGATACGCAGTATTTT.

The CDR3 is CATGGGVYGYTF. CDR3 DNA sequence: TGTGCCACCGGGGGGGGAGTCTATGGCTACACCTTC. The V gene is TRBV28, the J gene TRBJ1-2; a weak D match, TRBD1 (5 bases). Germline V gene lookup returns CDR1 MDHEN and CDR2 SYDVKM. V lost 10 bases, J lost 4 bases, and 13 bases lay in between. The CDR3 loop spans 12 amino acids.

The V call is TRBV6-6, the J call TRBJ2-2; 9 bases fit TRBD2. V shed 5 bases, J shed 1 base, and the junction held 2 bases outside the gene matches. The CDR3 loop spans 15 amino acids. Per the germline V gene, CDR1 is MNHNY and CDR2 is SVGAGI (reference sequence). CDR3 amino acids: CASSRLAENTGELFF. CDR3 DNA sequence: TGTGCCAGCAGTCGACTAGCGGAGAACACCGGGGAGCTGTTTTTT.

CDR3 loop: CASSQGQGVDTQYF. CDR3 DNA sequence: TGCGCCAGCAGCCAGGGACAGGGGGTCGATACGCAGTATTTT. V is TRBV4-3 and J is TRBJ2-3; TRBD1 matches 11 bases. The CDR3 extends over 14 amino acids. Germline CDR1 reads LGHNA; CDR2 reads YSLEER. V lost 3 bases, J lost 6 bases, and 2 bases stayed unmatched.

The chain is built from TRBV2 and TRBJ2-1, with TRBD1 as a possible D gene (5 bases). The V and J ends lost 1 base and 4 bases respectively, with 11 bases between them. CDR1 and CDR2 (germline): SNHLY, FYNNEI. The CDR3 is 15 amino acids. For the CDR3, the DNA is TGTGCCAGCAGTGAAGACACCAGGGCATACAATGAGCAGTTCTTC. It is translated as CASSEDTRAYNEQFF. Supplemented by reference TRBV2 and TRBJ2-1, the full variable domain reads EPEVTQTPSHQVTQMGQEVILRCVPISNHLYFYWYRQILGQKVEFLVSFYNNEISEKSEIFDDQFSVERPDGSNFTLKIRSTKLEDSAMYFCASSEDTRAYNEQFFGPGTRLTVL.

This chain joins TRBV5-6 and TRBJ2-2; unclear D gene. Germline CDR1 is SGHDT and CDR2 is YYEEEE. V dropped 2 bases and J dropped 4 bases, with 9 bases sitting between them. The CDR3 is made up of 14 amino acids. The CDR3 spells CASSLRVTTGELFF. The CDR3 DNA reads TGTGCCAGCAGCTTAAGGGTTACCACCGGGGAGCTGTTTTTT.

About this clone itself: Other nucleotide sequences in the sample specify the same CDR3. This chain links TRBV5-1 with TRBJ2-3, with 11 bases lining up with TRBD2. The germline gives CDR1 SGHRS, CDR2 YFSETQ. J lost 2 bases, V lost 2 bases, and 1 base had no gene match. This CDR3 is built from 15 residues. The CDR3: CASSLLAGDTDTQYF. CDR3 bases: TGCGCCAGCAGCTTACTAGCGGGAGACACAGATACGCAGTATTTT.

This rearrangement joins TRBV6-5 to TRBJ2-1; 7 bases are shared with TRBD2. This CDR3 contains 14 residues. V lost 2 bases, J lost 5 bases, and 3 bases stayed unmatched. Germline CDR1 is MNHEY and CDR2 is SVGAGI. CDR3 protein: CASSYKGTNNEQFF. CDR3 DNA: TGTGCCAGCAGTTACAAAGGGACTAACAATGAGCAGTTCTTC.

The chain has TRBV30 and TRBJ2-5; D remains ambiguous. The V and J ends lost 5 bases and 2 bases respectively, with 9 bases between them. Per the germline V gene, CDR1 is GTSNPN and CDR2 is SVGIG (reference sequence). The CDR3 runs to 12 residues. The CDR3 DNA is TGTGCCTGGGGAGAGGAGCAAGAGACCCAGTACTTC. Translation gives CAWGEEQETQYF.

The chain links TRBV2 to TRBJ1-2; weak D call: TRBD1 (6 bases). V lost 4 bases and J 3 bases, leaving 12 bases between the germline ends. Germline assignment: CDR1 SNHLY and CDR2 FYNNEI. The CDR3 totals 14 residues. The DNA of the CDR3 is TGTGCCAGCAGTGGTACAGGGCAGGACTATGGCTACACCTTC. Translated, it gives CASSGTGQDYGYTF.